These 21 T cell receptor beta chains were all obtained from the same sample, sequenced in a study of blood T cell repertoires in COVID-19. Generated by immunoSEQ multiplex PCR, the TCRdb table keeps only in-frame clones and is missing some. The repertoire holds about 68,000 clones, 75% to 85% seen once, with more than 20% in the top ten. Sequencing was done on a sample of peripheral blood. The source is a man over 45 with acute or convalescent COVID-19.

The rearrangement links TRBV19 to TRBJ1-3; 7 nucleotides align to TRBD1. The germline CDR1 and CDR2 sequences are LNHDA and SQIVND (reference sequence). This CDR3 region has 16 residues. The trim removed 5 bases at V and 0 bases at J, leaving 7 bases unmatched. DNA for the CDR3: TGTGCCAGTAGTCACACGTGGGACAGCTCTGGAAACACCATATATTTT. Amino acid sequence: CASSHTWDSSGNTIYF.

The V gene is TRBV12-3 or TRBV12-4, the J gene TRBJ1-2; TRBD1 aligns across 7 bases. V shed 4 bases, J shed 8 bases, and the junction held 7 bases outside the gene matches. The CDR3 is made up of 13 amino acids. The CDR3 nucleotides read TGTGCCAGCAGTTCTCACGACAGGGAGGGCTACACCTTC. Protein: CASSSHDREGYTF.

The CDR3 region is CASSLLGQRETQYF. The CDR3, as DNA: TGTGCCAGCAGCCTTTTGGGACAGAGAGAGACCCAGTACTTC. The chain joins TRBV14 to TRBJ2-5; 7 bases map to TRBD1. The CDR3 runs to 14 residues. The J segment lost 4 bases and the V segment lost 4 bases, leaving 6 bases of the junction unmatched. Germline CDR1 SGHDN, CDR2 FVKESK.

The V and J genes are TRBV11-2 and TRBJ2-1, with D possibly matching TRBD1 (5 bases). V lost 0 bases and J lost 5, with 5 bases in between. This CDR3 is 13 amino acids long. CDR1 is SGHAT and CDR2 is FQNNGV in the germline V gene. CDR3 loop: CASSLEQDNEQFF. In DNA, the CDR3 is TGTGCCAGCAGCTTAGAACAGGACAATGAGCAGTTCTTC.

The chain uses TRBV6-4 and TRBJ2-7, with D perhaps TRBD1 (5 bases). Germline-derived CDR1 and CDR2 are MRHNA and SNTAGT. CDR3 size: 15 residues. The germline V and J ends were trimmed by 6 bases and 4 bases, with 19 bases remaining between them. CDR3 nucleotides: TGTGCCAGCAGCGCTCTTAGACAGATTATTTACGAGCAGTACGTC. This codes for CASSALRQIIYEQYV.

Worth noting for this clone: Other DNA sequences in this sample translate to the same CDR3. The chain links TRBV24-1 to TRBJ2-1, with D unresolved. This CDR3 has 13 amino acids. Trimming took 3 bases from V and 5 from J, leaving 7 bases between them. Per germline, CDR1 KGHDR and CDR2 SFDVKD. Written as DNA, the CDR3 is TGTGCCACCAGTGATCTAGAAAACAATGAGCAGTTCTTC. Protein sequence: CATSDLENNEQFF.

This chain uses TRBV19 with TRBJ2-1; unclear D gene. Germline V lookup: CDR1 LNHDA, CDR2 SQIVND (reference sequence). V was trimmed by 3 bases and J by 6 bases, leaving 15 bases between them. CDR3 length: 15 amino acids. The CDR3 DNA reads TGTGCCAGTAGTATGCGCCAGGATTTAGGCAATGAGCAGTTCTTC. Amino acid sequence: CASSMRQDLGNEQFF.

A single count supports this clone. V gene TRBV7-2 combines with J gene TRBJ1-2; no firm D call. V shed 5 bases and J shed 5 bases, with 9 bases lying between them. CDR3 size: 12 residues. Germline V gene lookup returns CDR1 SGHTA and CDR2 FQGNSA. This CDR3 reads CASSLRTYGYTF. CDR3 sequence (DNA): TGTGCCAGCAGCCTACGGACTTATGGCTACACCTTC.

The chain is built from TRBV28 and TRBJ1-1, with D tentatively TRBD1 (5 bases). The CDR3 has 12 residues. Germline-derived CDR1 and CDR2 are MDHEN and SYDVKM. Trimming pared 3 bases from V and 11 bases from J, leaving 13 bases between. Here the CDR3 reads CASSLGGMSAFF. CDR3 in DNA: TGTGCCAGCAGTTTGGGGGGGATGTCTGCTTTCTTT. The whole variable domain, remainder taken from reference TRBV28 and TRBJ1-1, is DVKVTQSSRYLVKRTGEKVFLECVQDMDHENMFWYRQDPGLGLRLIYFSYDVKMKEKGDIPEGYSVSREKKERFSLILESASTNQTSMYLCASSLGGMSAFFGQGTRLTVV.

The CDR3 sequence: CASSLPSNSEAFF. The CDR3 region has the DNA TGTGCCAGCAGCTTACCCTCCAATAGTGAAGCTTTCTTT. This chain links TRBV11-2 with TRBJ1-1; no reliable D call. V was shortened by 2 bases and J by 7 bases, with 11 bases between the two germline ends. CDR3 length: 13 residues. Germline V CDR1 and CDR2: SGHAT, FQNNGV.

This chain links TRBV5-4 with TRBJ1-2; 8 bases align to TRBD1. After removal of 0 bases from V and 5 bases from J, the junction contained 6 bases not matched to a gene. Germline V gene lookup returns CDR1 SGHNT and CDR2 YYREEE (reference sequence). The CDR3 extends over 15 amino acids. The DNA of the CDR3 is TGTGCCAGCAGCTTGGGGACAGGGTGGGGTTATGGCTACACCTTC. It encodes CASSLGTGWGYGYTF.

The rearrangement uses TRBV5-1 and TRBJ2-3, with D possibly TRBD2 on 5 matching bases. Germline V gene sequence: CDR1 SGHRS, CDR2 YFSETQ. CDR3 length: 16 amino acids. Trimming took 2 bases from V and 6 from J, leaving 19 bases between them. The CDR3 region has the DNA TGCGCCAGCAGCTTAGGAGGATCAGCCGTGGGCGATACGCAGTATTTT. This codes for CASSLGGSAVGDTQYF.

V usage is TRBV4-1 and J usage is TRBJ2-5; D may be TRBD2 (6 bases). CDR1 is MGHRA and CDR2 is YSYEKL in the germline V gene. The CDR3 extends over 16 amino acids. V was clipped by 4 bases and J by 9 bases, with 24 bases between them. CDR3 in DNA: TGCGCCAGCAGCCGAGCGCCGGGGGATCTGAGGCAGGCCCAGTACTTC. The encoded protein is CASSRAPGDLRQAQYF.

The rearrangement joins TRBV11-2 to TRBJ2-3; no reliable D call. Trimming took off 5 bases at V and 3 bases at J, with 9 bases between the two ends. Germline CDR1 SGHAT, CDR2 FQNNGV. The CDR3 extends over 13 amino acids. The CDR3 here is CASSGLSTDTQYF. The CDR3 DNA reads TGTGCCAGCAGCGGGCTAAGTACAGATACGCAGTATTTT.

V usage is TRBV19 and J usage is TRBJ1-3; 7 bases are a match to TRBD1. The CDR3 consists of 15 residues. The V and J ends lost 8 bases and 2 bases, in that order; junction bases with no gene match: 9. The germline gives CDR1 LNHDA, CDR2 SQIVND (reference sequence). CDR3 DNA sequence: TGTGCCAGTGGATCTCGGACAGGTCCTGGAAACACCATATATTTT. As protein: CASGSRTGPGNTIYF.

V gene TRBV21-1 combines with J gene TRBJ2-3; the D segment call TRBD2 is taken from the table without a DNA check. TRBV21-1 is a pseudogene locus. This CDR3 region has 16 residues. The CDR3 region is CASGTSGGAGTDTQYF. In DNA form, the CDR3 reads TGTGCCAGCGGAACTAGCGGGGGGGCCGGCACAGATACGCAGTATTTT.

The chain couples TRBV6-5 to TRBJ2-1, with D perhaps TRBD1 (6 bases). Germline V gene data show CDR1 as MNHEY and CDR2 as SVGAGI. The CDR3 is 13 amino acids. Deletions cut 7 bases from V and 6 bases from J, with 13 bases between. The CDR3 sequence: CASNTGTGNEQFF. The CDR3 region has the DNA TGTGCCAGCAACACAGGGACGGGCAATGAGCAGTTCTTC.

About this clone: The conserved closing phenylalanine or tryptophan is absent in this CDR3, likely reflecting a read error. The DNA is omitted, as the CDR3 cannot be located on it reliably, and the CDR3 follows TCRdb's listing. J is TRBJ1-5 and V is TRBV5-1; the table's D call, TRBD1, has no DNA check behind it. CDR1 and CDR2 from the germline V gene are SGHRS and YFSETQ. The CDR3 is 10 residues long, counting both termini. The CDR3 spells CASSWGQSVM.

This sequence joins TRBV7-3 and TRBJ2-1, with 9 positions matching TRBD1. The trim removed 0 bases at V and 8 bases at J, leaving 11 bases unmatched. The germline V gene has CDR1 SGHTA and CDR2 FQGTGA. The CDR3 is made up of 17 amino acids. In DNA, the CDR3 is TGTGCCAGCAGCTTAACGGAAACAGGGGGCGCAGGTTATGAGCAGTTCTTC. This sequence encodes CASSLTETGGAGYEQFF.

The table lists this clone with a few counts. The chain combines TRBV10-3 with TRBJ1-3; unclear D gene. CDR1 ENHRY and CDR2 SYGVKD come from the germline V gene. CDR3 length equals 13 residues. Trimming stripped 11 bases from V and 6 bases from J, with 17 bases between. The CDR3 spells CASGGEASNTIYF. The CDR3, as DNA: TGTGCCTCCGGCGGTGAGGCGTCAAACACCATATATTTT.

V usage is TRBV30 and J usage is TRBJ1-3; no reliable D call. The germline V gene encodes CDR1 GTSNPN and CDR2 SVGIG (reference sequence). This CDR3 contains 12 residues. V was clipped by 4 bases and J by 1 base, with 5 bases between them. DNA of the CDR3: TGTGCCTGGACGGGTTCTGGAAACACCATATATTTT. Its translation: CAWTGSGNTIYF.